This T cell receptor (beta chain) stems from a study of OX40 agonist ivuxolimab in advanced cancers. Overall study context: Patients received the agonistic anti-OX40 (CD134) antibody ivuxolimab. Prior anti-PD-1, anti-PD-L1 or anti-CTLA-4 therapy did not bar entry, and about 38% had some. Regarding the study as a whole: Expanded clones belonging to CD8+ T cells outnumbered, on average, those of CD4+. Among some nonresponders, normalized T-cell clonal expansion was also low.

On this clone itself: Its antigen is unidentified.

The CDR3 extends over 16 amino acids. With 2 bases removed from V and 3 bases from J, the gap between germline ends came to 13 bases. Germline CDR1 is MNHEY and CDR2 is SMNVEV (reference sequence). Measured with immunoSEQ multiplex PCR; TCRdb has only the in-frame clones, and not every one. The repertoire holds approximately 77,000 clones, with 92% as singletons. Sequences were derived from CD4+ or CD8+ T cells sorted from blood, sampled in a trial of the OX40 agonist ivuxolimab. The J gene is TRBJ2-2, the V gene TRBV27; D could derive from TRBD1 or TRBD2 (5 bases each). This sequence originates from an adult with an advanced solid tumor such as melanoma, head and neck, liver or kidney cancer. Here the CDR3 reads CASSLGAMGDTGELFF. CDR3 bases: TGTGCCAGCAGTTTAGGCGCGATGGGGGACACCGGGGAGCTGTTTTTT.